A single sample gave rise to the 21 T cell receptor beta chains below, sequenced in a study of CD8 T cells in ankylosing spondylitis. Points from the study as a whole: The study identified a TCR beta motif of several highly homologous variants that appeared characteristic of ankylosing spondylitis blood.

MiXCR, run by TCRdb on the 5' RACE reads, gives a single entry per CDR3 protein. Among a few hundred thousand distinct CDR3 sequences, more than 9.5% were seen once, and the ten largest hold 6.8%. These TCRs are of unknown antigen specificity. Source material: blood, either unsorted or a sorted T cell fraction (not recorded which). Receptors originate from a male donor with ankylosing spondylitis.

This clonotype came up many times. The chain links TRBV5-1 to TRBJ2-1, with TRBD2 as a possible D gene (6 bases). Germline CDR1 and CDR2: SGHRS and YFSETQ. The CDR3 consists of 14 residues. V was shortened by 5 bases and J by 9 bases, with 18 bases between the two germline ends. CDR3 bases: TGCGCCAGCAGTCGGGACTTCAGAGGGGCTGAGCAGTTCTTC. The encoded protein is CASSRDFRGAEQFF.

In its sample, this clonotype was seen a few times. V usage is TRBV29-1 and J usage is TRBJ2-3; 10 bases fit TRBD2. Germline loops: CDR1 SQVTM, CDR2 ANQGSEA. There are 19 residues in the CDR3. With V trimmed by 1 base and J by 5 bases, 18 bases remained unmatched. CDR3 sequence reads: CSVEGVTSGRGIDVDTQYF. In DNA form, the CDR3 reads TGCAGCGTTGAAGGGGTGACTAGCGGGCGAGGGATTGACGTAGATACGCAGTATTTT.

This clonotype has at least ten counts. CDR3 bases: TGCGCCAGCGAGGGACAGGGGAACACTGAAGCTTTCTTT. Protein sequence: CASEGQGNTEAFF. The V call is TRBV5-1, the J call TRBJ1-1, with 9 bases aligning to TRBD1. Germline CDR1 SGHRS, CDR2 YFSETQ. J was trimmed by 1 base and V by 7 bases; bases with no gene match: 2. This CDR3 is built from 13 residues.

The chain has TRBV30 and TRBJ2-1; D may be TRBD1 (5 bases). Trimming removed 2 bases at V and 6 bases at J, with 11 bases between. The CDR3 has 13 amino acids. Germline V CDR1 and CDR2: GTSNPN, SVGIG (reference sequence). CDR3 in amino acids: CAWSQRTGNEQFF. For the CDR3, the DNA is TGTGCCTGGAGTCAGAGAACAGGCAATGAGCAGTTCTTC.

The genes are TRBV5-6 and TRBJ1-1, with 11 positions matching TRBD1. Germline loops: CDR1 SGHDT, CDR2 YYEEEE. The J segment lost 9 bases and the V segment lost 4 bases, leaving 11 bases of the junction unmatched. CDR3 length: 15 amino acids. The CDR3 region has the DNA TGTGCCAGCAGCACTCCAGGGACAGGGGGATCAAAAGCTTTCTTT. As protein: CASSTPGTGGSKAFF. The whole variable domain, filled in from reference TRBV5-6 and TRBJ1-1, reads DAGVTQSPTHLIKTRGQQVTLRCSPKSGHDTVSWYQQALGQGPQFIFQYYEEEERQRGNFPDRFSGHQFPNYSSELNVNALLLGDSALYLCASSTPGTGGSKAFFGQGTRLTVV.

V gene TRBV4-2 combines with J gene TRBJ2-3, with D possibly TRBD1 on 5 matching bases. V was pared by 4 bases and J by 2 bases, with 10 bases between. Per germline, CDR1 LGHNA and CDR2 YNFKEQ. CDR3 length equals 14 residues. DNA of the CDR3: TGTGCCAGCAGCCCAAGACAGCACACAGATACGCAGTATTTT. This sequence encodes CASSPRQHTDTQYF.

The J gene is TRBJ2-1, the V gene TRBV27; 8 nucleotides align to TRBD2. CDR3 size: 13 residues. V shed 10 bases, J shed 7 bases, and the junction held 9 bases outside the gene matches. Germline lookup yields CDR1 MNHEY and CDR2 SMNVEV (reference sequence). CDR3 protein: CAIAGTRNNEQFF. The CDR3 region has the DNA TGTGCCATCGCGGGGACTAGGAATAATGAGCAGTTCTTC.

This clonotype was found a few times. The rearrangement links TRBV5-1 to TRBJ2-7; perhaps TRBD1 as D (5 bases). There are 12 residues in the CDR3. Trimming removed 3 bases from V and 3 bases from J, with 7 bases in between. Per germline, CDR1 SGHRS and CDR2 YFSETQ. This CDR3 is CASSSRDYEQYF. The CDR3, as DNA: TGCGCCAGCAGCTCCAGGGACTACGAGCAGTACTTC.

This clonotype came up a few times. The chain links TRBV6-1 to TRBJ1-2; D not resolved. The CDR3 covers 14 residues. Per the germline V gene, CDR1 is MNHNS and CDR2 is SASEGT. Trimming removed 8 bases from V and 4 bases from J, with 17 bases in between. CDR3 residues: CASLVGLPGYGYTF. The CDR3 DNA reads TGTGCCAGCCTCGTTGGGCTACCGGGCTATGGCTACACCTTC.

The chain has TRBV20-1 and TRBJ2-3; 7 bases map to TRBD2. Trimming cost V 1 base and J 0 bases; bases outside gene matches: 7. Germline V gene lookup returns CDR1 DFQATT and CDR2 SNEGSKA (reference sequence). The CDR3 contains 16 residues. In DNA form, the CDR3 reads TGCAGTGCTAGAGTCCATGGCGGGAGTAGCACAGATACGCAGTATTTT. Its protein product is CSARVHGGSSTDTQYF.

This clonotype was seen only a few times. J is TRBJ1-2 and V is TRBV5-1; 9 nucleotides agree with TRBD1. The CDR3 contains 14 residues. Germline V gives CDR1 SGHRS, CDR2 YFSETQ. The V segment lost 4 bases and the J segment 4 bases; nucleotides outside the gene matches: 5. DNA of the CDR3: TGCGCCAGCAGCCGGGACAGGGCCCCCTATGGCTACACCTTC. It yields the protein CASSRDRAPYGYTF.

This clonotype has a handful of counts. The chain employs TRBV5-1 and TRBJ2-3, with 7 bases lining up with TRBD1. The germline V gene has CDR1 SGHRS and CDR2 YFSETQ. CDR3 length: 16 amino acids. The J segment lost 0 bases and the V segment lost 0 bases, leaving 4 bases of the junction unmatched. The CDR3 DNA sequence: TGCGCCAGCAGCTTGGTTTCGGGACAGAGCACAGATACGCAGTATTTT. Its translation: CASSLVSGQSTDTQYF.

This clonotype was recorded many times. The chain is built from TRBV5-1 and TRBJ1-5, with TRBD1 identical over 7 bases. CDR1 SGHRS and CDR2 YFSETQ come from the germline V gene. This CDR3 is 14 amino acids long. The V gene end was trimmed by 5 bases and the J gene end by 2 bases; junction bases not matched to a gene: 4. CDR3 DNA: TGCGCCAGCAGTGCTCAGGGGGGCAATCAGCCCCAGCATTTT. Translating it yields CASSAQGGNQPQHF.

There are a few counts of this clonotype. This chain joins TRBV11-2 and TRBJ2-7, with 14 nucleotides matching TRBD2. V shed 0 bases, J shed 0 bases, and the junction held 16 bases outside the gene matches. Per germline, CDR1 SGHAT and CDR2 FQNNGV. CDR3 length: 22 amino acids. The CDR3 coding sequence is TGTGCCAGCAGCTTAGAGGCTGGTCCCCTAGGACTAGCGGGAGGAAGCTCCTACGAGCAGTACTTC. Protein: CASSLEAGPLGLAGGSSYEQYF. The full variable domain, in which reference TRBV11-2 and TRBJ2-7 provide the parts outside the CDR3, is EAGVAQSPRYKIIEKRQSVAFWCNPISGHATLYWYQQILGQGPKLLIQFQNNGVVDDSQLPKDRFSAERLKGVDSTLKIQPAKLEDSAVYLCASSLEAGPLGLAGGSSYEQYFGPGTRLTVT.

The rearrangement joins TRBV19 to TRBJ1-3; D perhaps matches TRBD1 (5 bases). The CDR3 is made up of 15 amino acids. V was pared by 5 bases and J by 0 bases, with 11 bases between. The germline V gene has CDR1 LNHDA and CDR2 SQIVND (reference sequence). CDR3 nucleotide sequence: TGTGCCAGTAGTGGGGCTCCATACTCTGGAAACACCATATATTTT. It translates to CASSGAPYSGNTIYF.

This clonotype came up many times. J is TRBJ2-2 and V is TRBV12-3 or TRBV12-4; D unclear. CDR3 length: 16 amino acids. V was clipped by 7 bases and J by 0 bases, with 15 bases between them. The CDR3 sequence is CASKTLAQPNTGELFF. The DNA for the CDR3 is TGTGCCAGCAAAACCCTTGCACAGCCGAACACCGGGGAGCTGTTTTTT.

This clonotype occurred a few times. V gene TRBV5-1 combines with J gene TRBJ1-1; TRBD1 matches 11 bases. The V and J ends lost 7 bases and 1 base, in that order; junction bases with no gene match: 9. This CDR3 is 16 amino acids long. Germline V gene sequence: CDR1 SGHRS, CDR2 YFSETQ. The DNA of the CDR3 is TGCGCCAGCCGGGACGGACAGGGGGCGGGGAACACTGAAGCTTTCTTT. The encoded protein is CASRDGQGAGNTEAFF.

This clonotype turned up a few times. This chain connects TRBV12-3 or TRBV12-4 to TRBJ2-1; D uncertain. This CDR3 contains 13 residues. Trimming took off 2 bases at V and 5 bases at J, with 7 bases between the two ends. The chain's CDR3 is CASSLWRNNEQFF. CDR3 bases: TGTGCCAGCAGTTTATGGCGGAACAATGAGCAGTTCTTC.

Points on this clonotype: Sequence at one end of the junction differs from germline and may be a read error. This sequence joins TRBV11-2 and TRBJ1-3; D unclear. CDR1 and CDR2 (germline): SGHAT, FQNNGV. This CDR3 is built from 11 residues. CDR3 DNA sequence: TGTGCCAGCAGCCCCAGACAAGCGTTGCATTTT. Encoded protein: CASSPRQALHF.

In its sample, this clonotype was seen many times. The chain uses TRBV2 and TRBJ2-7, with D possibly being TRBD2 (6 bases). In germline, CDR1 is SNHLY, CDR2 FYNNEI. The germline V and J ends were trimmed by 5 bases and 4 bases, with 15 bases remaining between them. The CDR3 sequence is 14 residues long. CDR3 DNA sequence: TGTGCCAGCAGTCCCGGGGGTTGGGGATACGAGCAGTACGTC. It translates to CASSPGGWGYEQYV.

This clonotype turned up a few times. The chain employs TRBV5-1 and TRBJ2-3; 13 bases are shared with TRBD2. With 0 bases clipped from V and 4 bases from J, the junction kept 5 bases outside the gene matches. The length of the CDR3 is 17 residues. Germline V CDR1 and CDR2: SGHRS, YFSETQ. CDR3 in amino acids: CASSLVGLAGPPDTQYF. CDR3 nucleotides: TGCGCCAGCAGCTTGGTGGGACTAGCGGGACCCCCAGATACGCAGTATTTT. Combining the CDR3 with reference TRBV5-1 and TRBJ2-3 gives the whole variable domain KAGVTQTPRYLIKTRGQQVTLSCSPISGHRSVSWYQQTPGQGLQFLFEYFSETQRNKGNFPGRFSGRQFSNSRSEMNVSTLELGDSALYLCASSLVGLAGPPDTQYFGPGTRLTVL.